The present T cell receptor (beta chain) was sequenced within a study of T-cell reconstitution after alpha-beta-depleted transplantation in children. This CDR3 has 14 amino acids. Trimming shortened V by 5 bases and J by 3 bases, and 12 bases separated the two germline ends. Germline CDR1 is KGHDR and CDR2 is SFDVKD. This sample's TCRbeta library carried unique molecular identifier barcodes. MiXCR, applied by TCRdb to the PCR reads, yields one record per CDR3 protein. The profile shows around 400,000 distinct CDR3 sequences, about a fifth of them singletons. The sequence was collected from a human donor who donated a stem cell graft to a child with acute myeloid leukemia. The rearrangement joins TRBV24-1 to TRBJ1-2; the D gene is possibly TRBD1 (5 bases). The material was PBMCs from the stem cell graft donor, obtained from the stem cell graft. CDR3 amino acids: CATSGPGLHYGYTF. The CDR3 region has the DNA TGTGCCACCAGTGGACCGGGACTCCACTATGGCTACACCTTC.